The 30 T cell receptor beta chains listed next were all sequenced from one sample in a study of cytomegalovirus exposure and HLA in healthy donors. In the PCR, 60 Vbeta and 13 Jbeta primers were used. The repertoire was sequenced with immunoSEQ multiplex PCR; TCRdb's copy has only in-frame clones and lacks some. The sample carries 160,000 or so clones, approximately 70% recorded once. Sequenced material: PBMCs. Receptors were obtained from a human donor in good health.

This chain connects TRBV30 to TRBJ2-7, with 10 bases matching TRBD1. V dropped 4 bases and J dropped 5; count of bases not matched to a gene: 5. This CDR3 spans 13 amino acids. Looked up from germline, CDR1 is GTSNPN and CDR2 is SVGIG (reference sequence). The CDR3 region is CAWNKGQGNEQYF. The CDR3 coding sequence is TGTGCCTGGAATAAGGGACAGGGGAACGAGCAGTACTTC.

This clone was seen a handful of times. The gene calls are TRBV12-5 and TRBJ1-2; unclear D gene. The CDR3 is 14 amino acids. Per the germline V gene, CDR1 is LGHNT and CDR2 is FRNRAP. Deletions cut 0 bases from V and 13 bases from J, with 18 bases between. This chain's CDR3 is CASGLVPSQSGVTF. The CDR3 nucleotides read TGTGCTAGTGGTTTGGTACCCAGCCAAAGCGGCGTCACCTTC.

The V gene is TRBV10-3, the J gene TRBJ2-1; 7 bases agree with TRBD1. The CDR3 has 15 residues. V trimming: 2 bases; J trimming: 3 bases; junction bases outside the gene matches: 4. CDR1 is ENHRY and CDR2 is SYGVKD in the germline V gene. DNA for the CDR3: TGTGCCATCAGTGAGCGGGGACAGAACTACAATGAGCAGTTCTTC. Residues: CAISERGQNYNEQFF.

This chain uses TRBV29-1 with TRBJ1-2; 7 bases fit TRBD1. With V trimmed by 5 bases and J by 0 bases, 6 bases remained unmatched. The germline V gene encodes CDR1 SQVTM and CDR2 ANQGSEA. The CDR3 totals 14 residues. CDR3 bases: TGCAGCGTTATGACAGGGCGGACTAACTATGGCTACACCTTC. Translating gives CSVMTGRTNYGYTF.

The chain uses TRBV6-5 and TRBJ1-6; 7 nucleotides match TRBD1. Germline V gives CDR1 MNHEY, CDR2 SVGAGI. The J segment lost 9 bases and the V segment lost 5 bases, leaving 4 bases of the junction unmatched. The CDR3 sequence is 13 residues long. The CDR3 sequence: CASSGTELSPLHF. In DNA form, the CDR3 reads TGTGCCAGCAGTGGGACAGAACTTTCACCCCTCCACTTT.

This chain connects TRBV6-6 to TRBJ1-4; TRBD1 matches 7 bases. V lost 2 bases to trimming and J lost 4 bases; unmatched junction nucleotides: 1. CDR1 is MNHNY and CDR2 is SVGAGI in the germline V gene (reference sequence). CDR3 length: 14 amino acids. The CDR3 loop is CASSYGTDNEKLFF. CDR3 sequence (DNA): TGTGCCAGCAGTTACGGGACAGATAATGAAAAACTGTTTTTT.

The chain employs TRBV7-2 and TRBJ2-3, with TRBD2 identical over 10 bases. The CDR3 sequence is 15 residues long. V lost 5 bases, J lost 4 bases, and 6 bases stayed unmatched. CDR1 is SGHTA, CDR2 FQGNSA, per germline. The CDR3 nucleotides read TGTGCCAGCAGCATGAGCGGGGGGGCCCCAGATACGCAGTATTTT. Protein: CASSMSGGAPDTQYF.

The chain is built from TRBV28 and TRBJ1-2; 12 nucleotides align to TRBD1. The ends lost 5 bases at V and 5 bases at J; junction bases unmatched: 3. Germline lookup yields CDR1 MDHEN and CDR2 SYDVKM. CDR3 length equals 14 residues. CDR3 nucleotide sequence: TGTGCCAGCAGTGGGGACAGGGGGCATTATGGCTACACCTTC. This codes for CASSGDRGHYGYTF.

The V and J genes are TRBV7-2 and TRBJ1-3; possibly TRBD1 for D (5 bases). V was shortened by 5 bases and J by 4 bases, with 12 bases between the two germline ends. The CDR3 totals 14 residues. Germline values: CDR1 SGHTA, CDR2 FQGNSA. This CDR3 reads CASSLFQGGNTIYF. DNA of the CDR3: TGTGCCAGCAGCCTTTTCCAGGGAGGAAACACCATATATTTT. Drawing the rest from reference TRBV7-2 and TRBJ1-3, the complete variable domain is GAGVSQSPSNKVTEKGKDVELRCDPISGHTALYWYRQSLGQGLEFLIYFQGNSAPDKSGLPSDRFSAERTGGSVSTLTIQRTQQEDSAVYLCASSLFQGGNTIYFGEGSWLTVV.

J is TRBJ1-6 and V is TRBV21-1; the D call TRBD1 from the table was never checked on the DNA. TRBV21-1 has pseudogene status. The CDR3 runs to 16 residues. The CDR3 DNA reads TGTGCCAGCAGCAAAGCACTACAGGGATCAAGTTCACCCCTCCACTTT. Translated, it gives CASSKALQGSSSPLHF.

The chain carries TRBV9 and TRBJ1-5; the D gene is possibly TRBD1 (5 bases). The germline gives CDR1 SGDLS, CDR2 YYNGEE. The V gene lost 3 bases and the J gene lost 0 bases, with 22 bases spanning the gap. The CDR3 contains 19 residues. CDR3 protein: CASSGGRSRGINSNQPQHF. CDR3 nucleotides: TGTGCCAGCAGCGGGGGCCGTTCACGGGGGATCAATAGCAATCAGCCCCAGCATTTT.

The chain employs TRBV6-5 and TRBJ2-5, with D maybe TRBD1 (5 bases). Per germline, CDR1 MNHEY and CDR2 SVGAGI. The CDR3 is made up of 14 amino acids. The V end lost 2 bases, the J end lost 11 bases, and 18 bases lay between the germline ends. The CDR3 is CASSYGQGLREQYF. The CDR3 DNA sequence: TGTGCCAGCAGTTACGGGCAGGGTCTGAGAGAGCAGTACTTC.

This chain links TRBV7-9 with TRBJ1-1; D remains ambiguous. Germline CDR1 and CDR2: SEHNR and FQNEAQ (reference sequence). The V gene lost 2 bases and the J gene lost 0 bases, with 7 bases spanning the gap. The CDR3 is made up of 14 amino acids. The CDR3 sequence: CASSLNDLNTEAFF. CDR3 bases: TGTGCCAGCAGCTTAAACGACTTGAACACTGAAGCTTTCTTT.

This clone was counted between two and nine times. The chain has TRBV19 and TRBJ1-1; D possibly corresponds to TRBD1 (5 bases). CDR1 LNHDA and CDR2 SQIVND come from the germline V gene (reference sequence). The CDR3 contains 13 residues. The V gene lost 10 bases and the J gene lost 2 bases, with 14 bases spanning the gap. CDR3 region: CATSDRFNTEAFF. As DNA, the CDR3 is TGTGCCACCTCCGACAGATTTAACACTGAAGCTTTCTTT.

This chain joins TRBV5-4 and TRBJ1-6; D is undetermined. Per germline, CDR1 SGHNT and CDR2 YYREEE (reference sequence). The CDR3 length is 14 residues. V shed 7 bases and J shed 5 bases, with 13 bases lying between them. CDR3 sequence reads: CASSGRSDNSPLHF. The CDR3 bases are TGTGCCAGCTCCGGTCGCAGCGATAATTCACCCCTCCACTTT.

The genes are TRBV4-1 and TRBJ1-1, with 8 bases fitting TRBD1. Germline V CDR1 and CDR2: MGHRA, YSYEKL. V gave up 3 bases and J gave up 5 bases; unmatched junction bases: 8. This CDR3 has 15 residues. The CDR3 protein is CASSHGSGGRTEAFF. The CDR3 bases are TGCGCCAGCAGCCATGGTTCAGGGGGCCGGACTGAAGCTTTCTTT.

CDR3 in amino acids: CASSPDRGPGGYTF. The CDR3 bases are TGTGCCAGCAGCCCGGACAGGGGGCCTGGAGGCTACACCTTC. The chain is built from TRBV7-2 and TRBJ1-2, with TRBD1 matching over 11 bases. CDR3 length equals 14 residues. Germline trimming cut 5 bases from V and 8 bases from J; bases unmatched to any gene: 7. Germline V CDR1 and CDR2: SGHTA, FQGNSA. The whole variable domain, filled in from reference TRBV7-2 and TRBJ1-2, reads GAGVSQSPSNKVTEKGKDVELRCDPISGHTALYWYRQSLGQGLEFLIYFQGNSAPDKSGLPSDRFSAERTGGSVSTLTIQRTQQEDSAVYLCASSPDRGPGGYTFGSGTRLTVV.

The chain uses TRBV6-6 and TRBJ2-1; 9 bases agree with TRBD2. Trimming took 5 bases from V and 4 from J; bases not matched to a gene: 6. Germline assignment: CDR1 MNHNY and CDR2 SVGAGI (reference sequence). The CDR3 contains 15 residues. CDR3 DNA: TGTGCCAGCAGTCTAAGCGGGGGGAAGTACAATGAGCAGTTCTTC. Translated, it gives CASSLSGGKYNEQFF.

The chain combines TRBV6-5 with TRBJ1-1, with 7 bases aligning to TRBD1. The V and J ends lost 6 bases and 1 base, in that order; junction bases with no gene match: 8. CDR3 length: 15 amino acids. CDR1 and CDR2 from the germline V gene are MNHEY and SVGAGI. The CDR3 reads CASRGNRGWNTEAFF. The CDR3 coding sequence is TGTGCCAGCAGGGGAAACAGGGGATGGAACACTGAAGCTTTCTTT.

The chain has TRBV25-1 and TRBJ1-2, with 7 bases identical to TRBD1. This CDR3 contains 13 residues. CDR1 is MGHDK and CDR2 is SYGVNS in the germline V gene. V dropped 3 bases and J dropped 5; count of bases not matched to a gene: 3. The CDR3 here is CASSEGQTYGYTF. As DNA, the CDR3 is TGTGCCAGCAGTGAGGGACAGACTTATGGCTACACCTTC.

The chain's CDR3 is CASRDAPGQGLAGELFF. The CDR3 region has the DNA TGTGCCAGCAGGGACGCCCCGGGACAGGGACTCGCCGGGGAGCTGTTTTTT. The chain carries TRBV7-9 and TRBJ2-2; TRBD1 matches 9 bases. The CDR3 has 17 amino acids. CDR1 SEHNR and CDR2 FQNEAQ come from the germline V gene (reference sequence). J was trimmed by 6 bases and V by 6 bases; bases with no gene match: 14.

The rearrangement links TRBV19 to TRBJ1-1, with D hard to call. Trimming cost V 7 bases and J 8 bases, with 20 bases left between them. Germline assignment: CDR1 LNHDA and CDR2 SQIVND (reference sequence). CDR3 size: 14 residues. The DNA for the CDR3 is TGTGCCAGTAATCGTCAGCAGGTCGGCGGGGAAGCTTTCTTT. Translated, it gives CASNRQQVGGEAFF.

V is TRBV19 and J is TRBJ1-5, with unresolved D. Trimming pared 8 bases from V and 0 bases from J, leaving 8 bases between. The CDR3 is 13 residues long. CDR1 and CDR2 (germline): LNHDA, SQIVND (reference sequence). The CDR3 loop reads CASGGISNQPQHF. CDR3 DNA sequence: TGTGCCAGTGGCGGGATTAGCAATCAGCCCCAGCATTTT. The full variable domain, rest sourced from reference TRBV19 and TRBJ1-5, is DGGITQSPKYLFRKEGQNVTLSCEQNLNHDAMYWYRQDPGQGLRLIYYSQIVNDFQKGDIAEGYSVSREKKESFPLTVTSAQKNPTAFYLCASGGISNQPQHFGDGTRLSIL.

The chain is built from TRBV5-8 and TRBJ1-1, with D possibly matching TRBD1 (5 bases). The CDR3 runs 14 residues. Trimming cost V 0 bases and J 5 bases, with 11 bases left between them. Germline lookup yields CDR1 SGHTS and CDR2 YDEGEE. CDR3 nucleotide sequence: TGTGCCAGCAGCTTGGATTCCCCAGGGACTGAAGCTTTCTTT. Translating gives CASSLDSPGTEAFF.

The V and J genes are TRBV9 and TRBJ2-7, with a weak D call TRBD2 (5 bases). The CDR3 is made up of 13 amino acids. V lost 2 bases, J lost 2 bases, and 8 bases lay in between. Per germline, CDR1 SGDLS and CDR2 YYNGEE. CDR3 sequence reads: CASSVRGTYEQYF. The CDR3, as DNA: TGTGCCAGCAGCGTTCGAGGGACCTACGAGCAGTACTTC.

The CDR3 loop reads CASSLAGGSLDTQYF. The CDR3 DNA sequence: TGCGCCAGCAGCTTGGCAGGGGGCAGCCTGGATACGCAGTATTTT. The chain employs TRBV5-1 and TRBJ2-3, with 8 bases that match TRBD1. Germline V gene data show CDR1 as SGHRS and CDR2 as YFSETQ. CDR3 length: 15 amino acids. The V gene end was trimmed by 0 bases and the J gene end by 6 bases; junction bases not matched to a gene: 6.

The chain recombines TRBV4-1 with TRBJ2-1; 9 nucleotides agree with TRBD2. Germline CDR1 reads MGHRA; CDR2 reads YSYEKL. With V trimmed by 0 bases and J by 4 bases, 4 bases remained unmatched. The CDR3 length is 16 residues. The CDR3 protein is CASSQDAGGGYNEQFF. Here the CDR3 DNA reads TGCGCCAGCAGCCAAGACGCGGGGGGGGGATACAATGAGCAGTTCTTC.

This clone was detected a few times. The rearrangement uses TRBV7-3 and TRBJ2-6, with D possibly being TRBD1 (5 bases). The germline CDR1 and CDR2 sequences are SGHTA and FQGTGA. This CDR3 has 16 amino acids. Trimming removed 5 bases at V and 1 base at J, with 12 bases between. The CDR3 DNA sequence: TGTGCCAGCAGCCCCCAATCAGGGTCTGGGGCCAACGTCCTGACTTTC. Translating it yields CASSPQSGSGANVLTF.

This chain links TRBV2 with TRBJ2-3, with D possibly TRBD1 on 5 matching bases. V lost 10 bases and J lost 6, with 17 bases in between. Germline CDR1 SNHLY, CDR2 FYNNEI. This CDR3 is built from 13 residues. CDR3 region: CANRQSPGDTQYF. The CDR3 DNA reads as TGTGCCAATAGACAGTCTCCAGGGGATACGCAGTATTTT.

The chain links TRBV5-6 to TRBJ1-4; D gene unclear. The V end lost 4 bases, the J end lost 0 bases, and 16 bases lay between the germline ends. The CDR3 has 17 residues. Germline V gene data show CDR1 as SGHDT and CDR2 as YYEEEE. CDR3 nucleotides: TGTGCCAGCAGCCTCTATGGACTGATTACAACTAATGAAAAACTGTTTTTT. Translation: CASSLYGLITTNEKLFF. Full variable domain (outside the CDR3, taken from reference TRBV5-6 and TRBJ1-4): DAGVTQSPTHLIKTRGQQVTLRCSPKSGHDTVSWYQQALGQGPQFIFQYYEEEERQRGNFPDRFSGHQFPNYSSELNVNALLLGDSALYLCASSLYGLITTNEKLFFGSGTQLSVL.